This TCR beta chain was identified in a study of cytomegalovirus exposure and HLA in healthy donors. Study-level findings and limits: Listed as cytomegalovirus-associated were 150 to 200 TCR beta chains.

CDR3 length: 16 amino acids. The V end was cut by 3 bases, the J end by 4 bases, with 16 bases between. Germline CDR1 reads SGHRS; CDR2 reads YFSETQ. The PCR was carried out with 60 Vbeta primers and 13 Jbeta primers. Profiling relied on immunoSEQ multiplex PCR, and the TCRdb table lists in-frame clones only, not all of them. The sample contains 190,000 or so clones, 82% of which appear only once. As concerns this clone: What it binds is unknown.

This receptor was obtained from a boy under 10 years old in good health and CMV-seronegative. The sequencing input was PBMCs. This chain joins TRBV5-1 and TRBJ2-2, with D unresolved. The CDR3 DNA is TGCGCCAGCAGCTCTCCCCTCCGGGTGGCCACCGGGGAGCTGTTTTTT. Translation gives CASSSPLRVATGELFF.